These T cell receptor beta chains were read from a single sample in a study of human T cells and chemical hapten exposure. Via MiXCR, TCRdb re-called the RACE reads, giving one row per CDR3 protein. The sample records about 93,000 distinct CDR3 sequences, about 9% being singletons. The input for sequencing was whole blood, taken in connection with sensitization to the hapten diphenylcyclopropenone (DPC). These receptor sequences come from a man in his forties or fifties with alopecia areata. Some clones in this sample may be carry-over from other donors' samples. Both conserved end residues are part of each CDR3. The D gene is left open where the match is weak. Clone size, where shown, is once, few, many, or a class for clones that have expanded.

d_call j_call v_call clone_size cdr3_nt cdr3_aa
TRBD2 TRBJ2-5 TRBV5-1 . TGCGCCAGCAGCTTGTCCGGGACTAGCGGCCAAGAGACCCAGTACTTC CASSLSGTSGQETQYF
TRBD2 TRBJ2-1 TRBV11-1 many TGTGCCAGCAGCTTAGCCCTTAGCGGGAGCTCCTACAATGAGCAGTTCTTC CASSLALSGSSYNEQFF
. TRBJ1-2 TRBV6-6 few TGTGCCATCGCCCGGGACACGTTCTATGGCTACACCTTC CAIARDTFYGYTF
. TRBJ2-5 TRBV12-3/TRBV12-4 many TGTGCCAGCAGTTTAGTGGGGGCTCCGGGGCAAGAGACCCAGTACTTC CASSLVGAPGQETQYF
. TRBJ1-5 TRBV7-2 . TGTGCCAGCAGCCAAAGGGGGGGTCAGCCCCAGCATTTT CASSQRGGQPQHF
. TRBJ1-1 TRBV6-4 many TGTGCCAGCAGTACGTCTGAAGCTTTCTTT CASSTSEAFF
TRBD2 TRBJ2-7 TRBV5-7 many TGTGCCAGCAGCTACCAAGGTGGTAGCGGGAACGAGCAGTACTTC CASSYQGGSGNEQYF
. TRBJ2-1 TRBV7-9 few TGTGCCAGCAGCTTAGCAGGGGGGGAGAAGCAGTTCTTC CASSLAGGEKQFF
TRBD2 TRBJ2-3 TRBV5-1 few TGCGCCAGCAGCATAGGACTAGTTACGAGCACAGATACGCAGTATTTT CASSIGLVTSTDTQYF
TRBD1 TRBJ1-2 TRBV12-3/TRBV12-4 many TGTGCCAGCAGTGCGTCGAATGGACAGGGGAGGAATGGCTACACCTTC CASSASNGQGRNGYTF
TRBD2 TRBJ2-7 TRBV28 few TGTGCCAGCAGGACTAGCGGGGCCTACGAGCAGTACTTC CASRTSGAYEQYF
. TRBJ1-6 TRBV7-2 few TGTGCCAGCAGCTTGTGGGGGTCGTCGGGGCCCCTCCACTTT CASSLWGSSGPLHF
TRBD2 TRBJ2-1 TRBV19 many TGTGCCAGTAGCCGTCGATGGACTAGCTACAATGAGCAGTTCTTC CASSRRWTSYNEQFF
. TRBJ2-4 TRBV9 . TGTGCCAGCAGCCCCAGACAGGAGAAAAACATTCAGTACTTC CASSPRQEKNIQYF
. TRBJ2-5 TRBV7-2 few TGTGCCAGCGGACTCCGTACGGGACTCAAAGAGACCCAGTACTTC CASGLRTGLKETQYF
TRBD1 TRBJ2-1 TRBV4-3 few TGCGCCAGCAGCCAAGATACGGACAGGGGTAATGAGCAGTTCTTC CASSQDTDRGNEQFF
TRBD1 TRBJ2-1 TRBV14 few TGTGCCAGCAGCCAAGATCGGGACAGTTCCTACAATGAGCAGTTCTTC CASSQDRDSSYNEQFF
. TRBJ2-6 TRBV19 many TGTGCCAGTAGTATAGGAGAAGGGACCGGGGCCAACGTCCTGACTTTC CASSIGEGTGANVLTF
. TRBJ1-2 TRBV3-1 . TGTGCCAGCAGCCAGGGACGGGTCTCCCCGGTGGCCTACACCTTC CASSQGRVSPVAYTF
. TRBJ1-4 TRBV7-9 . TGTGCCAGCAGCTTCGACAGGACCGGGAATGGAAAACTGTTTTTT CASSFDRTGNGKLFF
TRBD2 TRBJ2-3 TRBV29-1 few TGCAGCGCTGAGGGACTAGCGGGAGGGAGCACAGATACGCAGTATTTT CSAEGLAGGSTDTQYF
. TRBJ1-2 TRBV20-1 many TGCAGTGCTAGAGGAACAGGGTACAACCACTATGGCTACACCTTC CSARGTGYNHYGYTF
. TRBJ1-1 TRBV4-2 . TGTGCCAGCAGCCTGCCAGGACAGTCTGAAGCTTTCTTT CASSLPGQSEAFF
TRBD1 TRBJ1-6 TRBV7-9 . TGTGCCGTACAATCGGGACAGGAATCACCCCTCCACTTT CAVQSGQESPLHF
. TRBJ1-1 TRBV3-1 many TGTGCCAGCAGCCAAGATGGGACTGGTGAAGCTTTCTTT CASSQDGTGEAFF
TRBD2 TRBJ2-1 TRBV6-5 . TGTGCCAGCAGTTACGGTGGACTAGTCGACAATGAGCAGTTCTTC CASSYGGLVDNEQFF
TRBD1 TRBJ1-1 TRBV2 few TGTGCCAGCGGAGGACAGGCAACTGAAGCTTTCTTT CASGGQATEAFF
. TRBJ2-5 TRBV6-1 once TGTGCCAGCAGCGTCAATACAGGGACGACGGAGACCCAGTACTTC CASSVNTGTTETQYF
. TRBJ2-3 TRBV7-8 many TGTGCCAGCAGTTTTAGAAATCCCGGAGGCACAGATACGCAGTATTTT CASSFRNPGGTDTQYF
. TRBJ1-1 TRBV29-1 few TGCAGCGTTGAATGGGTTTACACTGAAGCTTTCTTT CSVEWVYTEAFF
TRBD1 TRBJ1-1 TRBV30 . TGTGCCTGGAGTGCGACAGGGGGGGCCACTGAAGCTTTCTTT CAWSATGGATEAFF
TRBD1 TRBJ2-2 TRBV9 few TGTGCCAGCCGACAGGGCGGGACCGGGGAGCTGTTTTTT CASRQGGTGELFF
. TRBJ2-1 TRBV20-1 . TGCAGTGCTGAGGCAGGCGAAAAGCAGTTCTTC CSAEAGEKQFF
TRBD1 TRBJ1-4 TRBV7-2 many TGTGCCAGCAGCTTAGGTGCGGGACAGGGGAGGCTGTTTTTT CASSLGAGQGRLFF
. TRBJ1-1 TRBV29-1 . TGCAGCGTTGGCCACACTGAAGCTTTCTTT CSVGHTEAFF
. TRBJ1-1 TRBV7-9 many TGTGCCAGCAGCTTATGGGGGAACACTGAAGCTTTCTTT CASSLWGNTEAFF
. TRBJ2-7 TRBV5-6 few TGTGCCAGCAGCTTGCGGGTTAGCTTCTACGAGCAGTACTTC CASSLRVSFYEQYF
. TRBJ1-2 TRBV15 few TGTGCCACCAGCAGCGTCCAGGCCAACTATGGCTACACCTTC CATSSVQANYGYTF
. TRBJ1-1 TRBV5-1 many TGCGCCAGCAGCTTGCTCGGCGGGAGGAACACTGAAGCTTTCTTT CASSLLGGRNTEAFF
. TRBJ2-7 TRBV4-3 . TGCGCCAGCAGCCCACGAGGCAGGGGCACCTACGAGCAGTACTTC CASSPRGRGTYEQYF
. TRBJ2-1 TRBV7-3 few TGTGCCAGCAGCTTTGGGGGAGGTGAGCAGTTCTTC CASSFGGGEQFF